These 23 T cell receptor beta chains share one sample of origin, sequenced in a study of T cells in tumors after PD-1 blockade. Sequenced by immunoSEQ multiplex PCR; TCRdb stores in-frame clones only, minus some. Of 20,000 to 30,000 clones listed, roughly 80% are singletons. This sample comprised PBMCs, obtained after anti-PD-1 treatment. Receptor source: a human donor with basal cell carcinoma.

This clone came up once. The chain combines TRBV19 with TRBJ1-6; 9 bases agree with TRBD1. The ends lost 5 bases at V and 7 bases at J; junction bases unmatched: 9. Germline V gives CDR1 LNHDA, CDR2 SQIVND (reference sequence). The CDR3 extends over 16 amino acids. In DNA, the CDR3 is TGTGCCAGTAGTTCCTACAGGGGGCTAGGGAATTCACCCCTCCACTTT. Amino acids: CASSSYRGLGNSPLHF.

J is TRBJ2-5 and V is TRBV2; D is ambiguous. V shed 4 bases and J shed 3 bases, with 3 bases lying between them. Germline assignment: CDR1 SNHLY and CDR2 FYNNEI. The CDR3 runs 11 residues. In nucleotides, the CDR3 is TGTGCCAGCAGTGGGGAAGAGACCCAGTACTTC. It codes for CASSGEETQYF.

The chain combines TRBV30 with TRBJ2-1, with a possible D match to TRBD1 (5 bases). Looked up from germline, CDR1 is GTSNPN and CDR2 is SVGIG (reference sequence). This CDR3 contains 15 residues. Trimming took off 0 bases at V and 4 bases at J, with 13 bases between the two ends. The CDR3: CAWSVPRAGYNEQFF. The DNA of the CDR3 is TGTGCCTGGAGTGTTCCCCGAGCAGGGTACAATGAGCAGTTCTTC. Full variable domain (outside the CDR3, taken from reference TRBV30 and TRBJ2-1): SQTIHQWPATLVQPVGSPLSLECTVEGTSNPNLYWYRQAAGRGLQLLFYSVGIGQISSEVPQNLSASRPQDRQFILSSKKLLLSDSGFYLCAWSVPRAGYNEQFFGPGTRLTVL.

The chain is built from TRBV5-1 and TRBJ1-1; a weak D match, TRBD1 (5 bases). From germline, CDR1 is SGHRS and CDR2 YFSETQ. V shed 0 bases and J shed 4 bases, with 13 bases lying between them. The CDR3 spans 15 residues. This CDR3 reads CASSLGATGATEAFF. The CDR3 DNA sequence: TGCGCCAGCAGCTTGGGGGCAACAGGTGCCACTGAAGCTTTCTTT.

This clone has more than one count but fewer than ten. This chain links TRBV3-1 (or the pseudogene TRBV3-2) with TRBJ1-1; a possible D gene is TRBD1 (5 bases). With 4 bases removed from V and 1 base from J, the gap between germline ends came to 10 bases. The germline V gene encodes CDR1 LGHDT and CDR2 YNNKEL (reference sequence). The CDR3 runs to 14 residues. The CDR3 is CASSRGTGNTEAFF. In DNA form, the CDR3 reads TGTGCCAGCAGCCGAGGGACGGGGAACACTGAAGCTTTCTTT.

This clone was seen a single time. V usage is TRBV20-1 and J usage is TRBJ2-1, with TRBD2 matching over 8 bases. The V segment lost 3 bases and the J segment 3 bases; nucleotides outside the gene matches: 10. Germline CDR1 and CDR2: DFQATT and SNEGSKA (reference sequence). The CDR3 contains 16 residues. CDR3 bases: TGCAGTGCTAGTCCCCGGGGGGGGTTCGTCTACAATGAGCAGTTCTTC. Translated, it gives CSASPRGGFVYNEQFF.

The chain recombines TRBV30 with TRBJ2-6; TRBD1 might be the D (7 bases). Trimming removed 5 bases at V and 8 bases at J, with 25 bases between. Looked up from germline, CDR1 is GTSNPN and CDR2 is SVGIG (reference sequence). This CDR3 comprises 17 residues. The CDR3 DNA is TGTGCCTGGGTGAGCCTTTCGTCCCAGGGGGGAACCAACGTCCTGACTTTC. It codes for CAWVSLSSQGGTNVLTF.

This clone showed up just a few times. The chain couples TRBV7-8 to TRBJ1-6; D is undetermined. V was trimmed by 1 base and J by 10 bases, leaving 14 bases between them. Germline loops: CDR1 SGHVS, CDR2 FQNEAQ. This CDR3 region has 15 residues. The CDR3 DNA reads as TGTGCCAGCAGCTTAGTTTTGATGATTGGGTCACCCCTCCACTTT. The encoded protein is CASSLVLMIGSPLHF.

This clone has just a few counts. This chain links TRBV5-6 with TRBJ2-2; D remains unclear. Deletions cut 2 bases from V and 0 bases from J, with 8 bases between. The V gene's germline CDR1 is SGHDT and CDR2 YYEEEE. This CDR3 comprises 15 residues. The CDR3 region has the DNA TGTGCCAGCAGCTTATCTGTTACGAACACCGGGGAGCTGTTTTTT. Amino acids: CASSLSVTNTGELFF.

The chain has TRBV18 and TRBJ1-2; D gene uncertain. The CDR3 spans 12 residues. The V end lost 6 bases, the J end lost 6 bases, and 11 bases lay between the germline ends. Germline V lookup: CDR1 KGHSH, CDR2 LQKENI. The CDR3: CASSKNKDGYTF. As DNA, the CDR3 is TGTGCCAGCTCGAAAAACAAGGATGGCTACACCTTC.

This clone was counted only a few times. Written as DNA, the CDR3 is TGTGCCAGCAGCACATACGAACAGGGGGGCACTGAAGCTTTCTTT. Amino acids: CASSTYEQGGTEAFF. The chain combines TRBV7-9 with TRBJ1-1; 8 positions agree with TRBD1. Trimming cost V 5 bases and J 4 bases; bases outside gene matches: 9. This CDR3 comprises 15 residues. CDR1 and CDR2 from the germline V gene are SEHNR and FQNEAQ (reference sequence).

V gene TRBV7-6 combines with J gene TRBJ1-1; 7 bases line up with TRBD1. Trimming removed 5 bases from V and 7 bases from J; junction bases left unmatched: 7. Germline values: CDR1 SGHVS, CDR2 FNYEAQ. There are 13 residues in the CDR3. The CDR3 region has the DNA TGTGCCAGCAGCGTTTACCGGGACAGTGAAGCTTTCTTT. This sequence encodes CASSVYRDSEAFF.

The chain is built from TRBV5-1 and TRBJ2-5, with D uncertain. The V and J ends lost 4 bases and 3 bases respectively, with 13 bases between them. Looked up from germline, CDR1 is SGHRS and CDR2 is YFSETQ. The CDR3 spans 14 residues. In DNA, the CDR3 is TGCGCCAGCAGCCTCTCGTCCCTCAAAGAGACCCAGTACTTC. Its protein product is CASSLSSLKETQYF.

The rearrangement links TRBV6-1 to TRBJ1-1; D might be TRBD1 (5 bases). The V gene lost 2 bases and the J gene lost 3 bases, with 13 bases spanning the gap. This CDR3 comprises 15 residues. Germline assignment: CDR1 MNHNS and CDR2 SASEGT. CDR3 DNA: TGTGCCAGCAGTGAATTCCCAGCGGGGGACACTGAAGCTTTCTTT. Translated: CASSEFPAGDTEAFF.

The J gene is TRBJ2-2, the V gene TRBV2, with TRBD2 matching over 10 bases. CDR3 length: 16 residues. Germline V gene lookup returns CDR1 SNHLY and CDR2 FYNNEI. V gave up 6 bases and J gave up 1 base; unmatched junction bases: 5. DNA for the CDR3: TGTGCCAGCAGGGAGGCTAGCGGGGGGAACACCGGGGAGCTGTTTTTT. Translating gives CASREASGGNTGELFF.

The CDR3 spells CATSPQGGGQETQYF. In DNA form, the CDR3 reads TGTGCCACCAGCCCCCAGGGCGGGGGGCAAGAGACCCAGTACTTC. This sequence joins TRBV15 and TRBJ2-5; 8 bases fit TRBD2. This CDR3 is 15 amino acids long. The germline V gene encodes CDR1 LNHNV and CDR2 YYDKDF (reference sequence). The ends lost 5 bases at V and 2 bases at J; junction bases unmatched: 7.

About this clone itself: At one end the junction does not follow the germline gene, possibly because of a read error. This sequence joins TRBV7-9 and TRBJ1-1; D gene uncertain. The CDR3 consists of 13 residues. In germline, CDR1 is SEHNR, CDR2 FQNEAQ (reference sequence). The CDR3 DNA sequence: TGTGCCAGCACCTTAGGCTGGAACACTGAAGCTTTCTTT. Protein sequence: CASTLGWNTEAFF.

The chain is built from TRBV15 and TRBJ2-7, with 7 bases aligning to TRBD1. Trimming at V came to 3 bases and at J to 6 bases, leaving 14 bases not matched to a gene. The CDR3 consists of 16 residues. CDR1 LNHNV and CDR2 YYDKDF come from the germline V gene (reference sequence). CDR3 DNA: TGTGCCACCAGCAGCTCAACAGGGGCTCGCCTGGGCGAGCAGTACTTC. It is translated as CATSSSTGARLGEQYF. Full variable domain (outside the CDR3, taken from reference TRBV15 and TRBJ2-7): DAMVIQNPRYQVTQFGKPVTLSCSQTLNHNVMYWYQQKSSQAPKLLFHYYDKDFNNEADTPDNFQSRRPNTSFCFLDIRSPGLGDTAMYLCATSSSTGARLGEQYFGPGTRLTVT.

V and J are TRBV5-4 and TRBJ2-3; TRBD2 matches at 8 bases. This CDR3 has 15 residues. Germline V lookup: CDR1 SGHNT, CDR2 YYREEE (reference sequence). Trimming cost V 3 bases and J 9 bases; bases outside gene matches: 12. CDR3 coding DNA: TGTGCCAGCAGCTCGATGTTTAGCGGGGATTCGACGCAGTATTTT. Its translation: CASSSMFSGDSTQYF. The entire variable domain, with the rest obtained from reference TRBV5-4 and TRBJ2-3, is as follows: ETGVTQSPTHLIKTRGQQVTLRCSSQSGHNTVSWYQQALGQGPQFIFQYYREEENGRGNFPPRFSGLQFPNYSSELNVNALELDDSALYLCASSSMFSGDSTQYFGPGTRLTVL.

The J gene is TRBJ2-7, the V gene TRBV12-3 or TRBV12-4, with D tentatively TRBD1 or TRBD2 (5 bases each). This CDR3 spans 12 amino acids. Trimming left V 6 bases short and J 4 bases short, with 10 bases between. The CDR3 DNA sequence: TGTGCCAGCAGCCCAGGGAGATACGAGCAGTACTTC. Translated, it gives CASSPGRYEQYF.

The CDR3 sequence: CAKEEGRDNEQFF. CDR3 bases: TGCGCCAAAGAGGAAGGCAGGGACAATGAGCAGTTCTTC. The V gene is TRBV10-1, the J gene TRBJ2-1, with D possibly being TRBD1 (5 bases). Germline values: CDR1 WNHNN, CDR2 SYGVQD (reference sequence). Trimming took 10 bases from V and 5 from J, leaving 15 bases between them. The CDR3 extends over 13 amino acids.

The CDR3 sequence: CASQGAQETQYF. The CDR3 bases are TGTGCCAGCCAAGGAGCTCAAGAGACCCAGTACTTC. This chain connects TRBV12-3 or TRBV12-4 to TRBJ2-5, with unresolved D. The CDR3 is 12 residues long. Deletions cut 8 bases from V and 2 bases from J, with 9 bases between.

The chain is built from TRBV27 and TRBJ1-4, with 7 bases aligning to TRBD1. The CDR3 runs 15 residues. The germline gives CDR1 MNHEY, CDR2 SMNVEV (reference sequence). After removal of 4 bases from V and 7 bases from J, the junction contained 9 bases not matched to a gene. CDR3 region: CASSSAGTAGEKLFF. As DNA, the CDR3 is TGTGCCAGCAGTTCGGCCGGGACAGCGGGTGAAAAACTGTTTTTT.